This TCR beta chain is drawn from a study of T cell responses to AZD1222 COVID-19 vaccine (dated by TCRdb to about 2021). With regard to the full study: AZD1222 recipients with second doses at about 4 weeks or about 12 weeks were pooled, because spike-specific TCR depth and breadth did not differ between schedules. A total of about 230 trial participants underwent TCR sequencing, of whom 207 received two doses of AZD1222 and about 25 received two doses of the MenACWY control vaccine. Trial participants were enrolled by age into subgroups of 18-55, 56-69 and 70-plus years, and 148, 28 and 57 TCR-sequenced participants, respectively, were included in these subgroups.

On the study overall, not on this receptor specifically: Conclusions about previously exposed vaccinees were limited because only six AZD1222 recipients were SARS-CoV-2 seropositive at baseline. In the small 56-69-year group, the increase in depth fell short of significance, most likely because of low power. Because no day 14 peak-response samples were available, repertoires were characterized only after the peak T cell response. After two AZD1222 doses, spike-specific TCR breadth and depth were significantly higher than at day 0 and than in MenACWY recipients. Participants were mostly white British, with more females than males. The authors suggested clonal diversity may have been underestimated. Epitopes outside the regions mutated in the B.1.351 and B.1.1.7 variants were reportedly recognized by nearly half of the unique spike-specific TCRs. CD4 TCRs associated with the vaccine covered the entire spike protein, and the dominant responses were in regions 160-218 and 743-854.

As concerns this clone: Its cognate antigen has yet to be identified. Base qualities are missing; no much larger clone stands one base away.

The label giving this sample's time point can be read as: baseline before first vaccination. Samples from vaccinated people were obtained from the UK trials COV001 and COV002, which included a single-blind randomized controlled phase 2/3 trial of AZD1222 (ChAdOx1 nCoV-19) in healthy adults. Trial participant PBMC samples were collected at day 0 and day 28 after the second dose for TCRbeta chain sequencing. The CDR3 regions of human TCRbeta chains were analyzed by immunosequencing. In the source study's methods: Repertoire TCRs were matched against a reference library of SARS-CoV-2-specific TCRs generated with the MIRA antigen-specificity platform. Breadth was defined as the fraction of unique TCRs that were SARS-CoV-2-associated. Depth was defined as the fraction of total T cells that were SARS-CoV-2-associated. Each spike-specific TCR was assigned to its reactive spike region and to a CD4 or CD8 class using the MIRA data. Log10-transformed breadth and depth values were compared by one-way ANOVA with Sidak's multiple comparisons tests. TCRdb's version of the immuneACCESS table is confined to in-frame rearrangements and falls short of the full clone set. An unresolved V gene accounts for under half of the shortfall where checked; the remainder is of unknown origin. V and J calls and clone size are as listed in that table; D and trimming were resolved from the DNA. The sample table holds some 200,000 clones, of which more than 80% were seen once. The ten biggest clones cover 6.1% of the sample.

The source material was peripheral blood, sampled on day 0 of AZD1222 vaccination. The clonotype was recovered from an adult in good health.

The DNA is TGTGCCAGTTCAGGAGGCAACGAGCAGTACTTC. The encoded protein is CASSGGNEQYF. The rearrangement joined TRBV19 to TRBJ2-7; TRBD2 is possibly the D segment (5 matching bases). V is cut by 8 bases and J by 5 bases, and the space between the germline ends is 10 bases. Including cysteine and phenylalanine, the CDR3 has 11 amino acids. Only the CDR3 DNA stays, 33 bases, in frame from base 1. The germline V gene (reference sequence) specifies LNHDA as CDR1 and SQIVND as CDR2. With all but the CDR3 taken from the reference TRBV19 and TRBJ2-7 genes, the full variable domain is: DGGITQSPKYLFRKEGQNVTLSCEQNLNHDAMYWYRQDPGQGLRLIYYSQIVNDFQKGDIAEGYSVSREKKESFPLTVTSAQKNPTAFYLCASSGGNEQYFGPGTRLTVT.